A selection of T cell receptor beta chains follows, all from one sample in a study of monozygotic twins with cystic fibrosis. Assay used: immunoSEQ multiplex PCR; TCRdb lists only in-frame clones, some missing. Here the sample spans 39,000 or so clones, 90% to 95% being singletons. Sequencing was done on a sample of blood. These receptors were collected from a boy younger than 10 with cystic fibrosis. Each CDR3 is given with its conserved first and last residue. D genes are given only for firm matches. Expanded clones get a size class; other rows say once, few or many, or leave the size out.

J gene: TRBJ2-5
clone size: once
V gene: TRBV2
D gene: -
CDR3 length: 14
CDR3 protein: CASSEVVGLETQYF
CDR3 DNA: TGTGCCAGCAGTGAAGTGGTGGGGCTGGAGACCCAGTACTTC

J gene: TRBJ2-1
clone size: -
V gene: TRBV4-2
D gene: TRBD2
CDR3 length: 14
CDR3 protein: CASSQVRGGYEQFF
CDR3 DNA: TGTGCCAGCAGCCAAGTGCGGGGGGGCTATGAGCAGTTCTTC

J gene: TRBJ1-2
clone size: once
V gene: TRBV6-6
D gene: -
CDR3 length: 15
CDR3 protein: CASSYDGLGGLGYTF
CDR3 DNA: TGTGCCAGCAGTTACGATGGCCTCGGGGGGCTTGGCTACACCTTC

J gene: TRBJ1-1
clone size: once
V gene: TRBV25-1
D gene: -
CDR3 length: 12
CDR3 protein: CASRDRMAEPFF
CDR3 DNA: TGTGCCAGCAGGGACAGAATGGCTGAGCCTTTCTTT

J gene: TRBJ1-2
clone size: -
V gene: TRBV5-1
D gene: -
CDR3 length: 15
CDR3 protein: CASSPDSRENYGYTF
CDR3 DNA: TGCGCCAGCAGCCCCGATTCCAGGGAGAACTATGGCTACACCTTC

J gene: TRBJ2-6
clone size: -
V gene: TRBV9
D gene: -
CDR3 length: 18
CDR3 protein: CASSPRQPQLSGANVLTF
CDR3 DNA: TGTGCCAGCAGCCCCCGACAGCCGCAACTGTCCGGGGCCAACGTCCTGACTTTC

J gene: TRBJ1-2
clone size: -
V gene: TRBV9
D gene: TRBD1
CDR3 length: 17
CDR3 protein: CASSAGDRGRGNYGYTF
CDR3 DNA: TGTGCCAGCAGCGCCGGGGACAGGGGGCGAGGGAACTATGGCTACACCTTC

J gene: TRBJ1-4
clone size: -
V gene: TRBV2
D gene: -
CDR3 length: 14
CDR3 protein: CASSRDGRDEKLFF
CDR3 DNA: TGTGCCAGCAGCAGGGACGGTCGGGATGAAAAACTGTTTTTT

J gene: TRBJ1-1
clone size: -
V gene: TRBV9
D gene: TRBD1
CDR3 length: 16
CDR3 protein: CASSVGTGVMNTEAFF
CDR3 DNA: TGTGCCAGCAGCGTAGGGACAGGGGTCATGAACACTGAAGCTTTCTTT

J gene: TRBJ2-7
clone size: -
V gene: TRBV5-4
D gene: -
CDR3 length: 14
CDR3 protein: CASSSMEGSYEQYF
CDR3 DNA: TGTGCCAGCAGCTCGATGGAAGGGTCCTACGAGCAGTACTTC

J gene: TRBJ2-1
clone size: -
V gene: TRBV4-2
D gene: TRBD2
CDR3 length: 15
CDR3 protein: CASSQGTSGDNEQFF
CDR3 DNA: TGTGCCAGCAGCCAGGGGACTAGCGGGGACAATGAGCAGTTCTTC

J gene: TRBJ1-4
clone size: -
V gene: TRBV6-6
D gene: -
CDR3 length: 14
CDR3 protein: CASSYSLGDEKLFF
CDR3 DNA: TGTGCCAGCAGTTACTCGTTAGGGGATGAAAAACTGTTTTTT

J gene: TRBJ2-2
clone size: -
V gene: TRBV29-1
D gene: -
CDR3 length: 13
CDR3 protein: CSVDRGRTGELFF
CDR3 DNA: TGCAGCGTTGACAGGGGAAGGACCGGGGAGCTGTTTTTT

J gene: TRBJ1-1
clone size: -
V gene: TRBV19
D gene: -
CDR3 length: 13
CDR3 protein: CASSMSRGTEAFF
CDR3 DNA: TGTGCCAGTAGTATGAGCAGGGGCACTGAAGCTTTCTTT

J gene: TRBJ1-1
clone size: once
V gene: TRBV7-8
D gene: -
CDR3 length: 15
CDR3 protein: CASSLNGHPNTEAFF
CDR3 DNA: TGTGCCAGCAGCTTAAACGGACACCCGAACACTGAAGCTTTCTTT

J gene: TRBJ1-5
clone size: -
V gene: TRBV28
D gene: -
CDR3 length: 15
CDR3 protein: CASSLVVNSNQPQHF
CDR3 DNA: TGTGCCAGCAGTTTAGTGGTCAATAGCAATCAGCCCCAGCATTTT

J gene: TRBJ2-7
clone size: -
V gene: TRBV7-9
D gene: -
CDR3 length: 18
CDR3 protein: CASSPAPGIPMSSYEQYF
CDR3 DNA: TGTGCCAGCAGCCCAGCCCCTGGGATCCCGATGAGCTCCTACGAGCAGTACTTC

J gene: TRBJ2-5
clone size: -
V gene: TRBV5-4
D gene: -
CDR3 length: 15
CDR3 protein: CASSLDGARQETQYF
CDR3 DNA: TGTGCCAGCAGCTTGGACGGGGCCCGACAAGAGACCCAGTACTTC

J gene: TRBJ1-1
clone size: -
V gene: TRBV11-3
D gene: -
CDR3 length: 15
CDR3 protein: CASSQILDRDTEAFF
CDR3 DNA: TGTGCCAGCAGCCAAATCCTGGATCGAGACACTGAAGCTTTCTTT

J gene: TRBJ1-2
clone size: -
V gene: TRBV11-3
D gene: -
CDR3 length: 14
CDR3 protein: CASRSSAGVSGYTF
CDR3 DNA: TGTGCCAGCAGAAGCTCCGCAGGGGTTAGTGGCTACACCTTC

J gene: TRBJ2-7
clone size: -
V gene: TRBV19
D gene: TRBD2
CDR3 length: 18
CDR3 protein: CATSEQGSGGLVAYEQYF
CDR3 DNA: TGTGCCACCTCCGAACAGGGCAGCGGGGGCTTAGTCGCCTACGAGCAGTACTTC

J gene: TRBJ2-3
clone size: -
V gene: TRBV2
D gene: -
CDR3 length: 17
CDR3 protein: CASSEPTQWGAGDTQYF
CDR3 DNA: TGTGCCAGCAGTGAACCGACCCAGTGGGGCGCGGGAGATACGCAGTATTTT

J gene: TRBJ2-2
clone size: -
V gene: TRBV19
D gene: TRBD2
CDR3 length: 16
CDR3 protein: CASSPGLAGFTGELFF
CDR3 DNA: TGTGCCAGTAGTCCCGGACTAGCGGGGTTCACCGGGGAGCTGTTTTTT

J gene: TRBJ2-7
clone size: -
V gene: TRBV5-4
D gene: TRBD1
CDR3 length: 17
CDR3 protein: CASSPLPGTGGTYEQYF
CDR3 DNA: TGTGCCAGCAGCCCTCTTCCAGGGACAGGGGGAACCTACGAGCAGTACTTC

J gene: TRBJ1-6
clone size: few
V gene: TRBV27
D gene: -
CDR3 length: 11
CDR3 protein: CASGWDSPLHF
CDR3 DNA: TGTGCCAGCGGGTGGGATTCACCCCTCCACTTT

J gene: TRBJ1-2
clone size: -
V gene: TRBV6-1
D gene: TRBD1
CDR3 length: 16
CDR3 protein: CASSERYRGPVYGYTF
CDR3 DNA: TGTGCCAGCAGTGAAAGGTACAGGGGACCCGTCTATGGCTACACCTTC

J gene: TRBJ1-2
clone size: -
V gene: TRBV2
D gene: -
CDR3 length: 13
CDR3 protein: CASSSRARSGYTF
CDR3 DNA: TGTGCCAGCAGTAGTCGGGCTAGGAGTGGCTACACCTTC

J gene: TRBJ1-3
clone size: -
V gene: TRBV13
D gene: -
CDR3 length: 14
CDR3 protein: CASTSGISGNTIYF
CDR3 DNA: TGTGCCAGCACCTCAGGGATCTCTGGAAACACCATATATTTT

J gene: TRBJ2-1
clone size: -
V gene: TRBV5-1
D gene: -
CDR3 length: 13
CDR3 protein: CASSSYPGASPFF
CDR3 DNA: TGCGCCAGCAGCTCCTACCCGGGAGCCAGTCCGTTCTTC

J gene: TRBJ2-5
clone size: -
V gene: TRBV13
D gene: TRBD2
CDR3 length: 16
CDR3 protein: CASSLTLAGVQETQYF
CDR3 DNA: TGTGCCAGCAGCTTAACCCTAGCGGGCGTCCAAGAGACCCAGTACTTC

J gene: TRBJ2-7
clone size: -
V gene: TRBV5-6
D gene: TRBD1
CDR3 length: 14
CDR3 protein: CASSLGQGAIEQYF
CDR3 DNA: TGTGCCAGCAGCCTCGGACAGGGGGCGATCGAGCAGTACTTC

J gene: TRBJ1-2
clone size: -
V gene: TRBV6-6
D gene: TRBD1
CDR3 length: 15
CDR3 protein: CASGTGTGMVSGYTF
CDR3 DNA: TGTGCCAGCGGTACCGGGACAGGGATGGTTTCTGGCTACACCTTC

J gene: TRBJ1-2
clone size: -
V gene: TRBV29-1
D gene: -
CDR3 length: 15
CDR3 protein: CSVEDLVEGGYGYTF
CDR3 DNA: TGCAGCGTTGAAGATTTGGTTGAGGGAGGCTATGGCTACACCTTC

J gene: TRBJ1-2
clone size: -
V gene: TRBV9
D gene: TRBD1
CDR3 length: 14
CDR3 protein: CASSVVAGGHGYTF
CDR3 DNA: TGTGCCAGCAGCGTAGTTGCAGGGGGACATGGCTACACCTTC

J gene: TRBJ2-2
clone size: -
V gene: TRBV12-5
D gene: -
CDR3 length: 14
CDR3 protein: CASGPHPTGGELFF
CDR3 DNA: TGTGCTAGTGGCCCCCATCCCACCGGCGGGGAGCTGTTTTTT

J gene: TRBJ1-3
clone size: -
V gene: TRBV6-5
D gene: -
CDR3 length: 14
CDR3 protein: CASSLGNSGNTIYF
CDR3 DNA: TGTGCCAGCAGTCTAGGAAACTCTGGAAACACCATATATTTT

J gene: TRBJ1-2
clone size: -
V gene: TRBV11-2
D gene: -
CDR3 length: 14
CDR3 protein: CASSFGRENSGYTF
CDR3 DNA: TGTGCCAGCAGCTTTGGCAGGGAGAATTCTGGCTACACCTTC

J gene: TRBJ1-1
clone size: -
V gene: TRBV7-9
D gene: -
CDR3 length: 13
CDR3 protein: CASSSTGWVGAFF
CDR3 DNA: TGTGCCAGCAGCTCCACAGGGTGGGTTGGAGCTTTCTTT

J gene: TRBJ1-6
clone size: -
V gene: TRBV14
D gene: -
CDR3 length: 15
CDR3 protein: CASSQPGSADSPLHF
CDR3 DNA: TGTGCCAGCAGCCAGCCGGGATCGGCGGATTCACCCCTCCACTTT

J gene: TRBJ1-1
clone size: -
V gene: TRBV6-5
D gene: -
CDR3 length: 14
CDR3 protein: CASSYSRNSGEAFF
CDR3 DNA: TGTGCCAGCAGTTACTCCCGCAACAGTGGTGAAGCTTTCTTT

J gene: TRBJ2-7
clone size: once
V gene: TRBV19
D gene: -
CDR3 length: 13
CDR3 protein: CASSPGPFYEQYF
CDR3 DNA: TGTGCCAGTAGCCCCGGGCCCTTCTACGAGCAGTACTTC

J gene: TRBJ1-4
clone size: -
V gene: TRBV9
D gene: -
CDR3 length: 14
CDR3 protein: CASSVTPTNEKLFF
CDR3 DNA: TGTGCCAGCAGCGTGACTCCAACTAATGAAAAACTGTTTTTT

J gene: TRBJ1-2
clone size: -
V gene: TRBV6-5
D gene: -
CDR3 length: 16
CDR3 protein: CASSYSGRWTNYGYTF
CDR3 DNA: TGTGCCAGCAGTTACTCGGGACGTTGGACTAACTATGGCTACACCTTC

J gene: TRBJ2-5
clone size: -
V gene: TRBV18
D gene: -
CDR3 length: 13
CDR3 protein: CASSIGLQETQYF
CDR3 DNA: TGTGCCAGCTCAATCGGACTCCAAGAGACCCAGTACTTC

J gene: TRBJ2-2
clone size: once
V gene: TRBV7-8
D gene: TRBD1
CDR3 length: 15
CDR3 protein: CASSFGTANTGELFF
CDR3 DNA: TGTGCCAGCAGCTTTGGGACAGCGAACACCGGGGAGCTGTTTTTT

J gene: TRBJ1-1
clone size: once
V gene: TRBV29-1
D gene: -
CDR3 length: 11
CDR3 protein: CSVQGMDEAFF
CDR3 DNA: TGCAGCGTCCAGGGGATGGATGAAGCTTTCTTT

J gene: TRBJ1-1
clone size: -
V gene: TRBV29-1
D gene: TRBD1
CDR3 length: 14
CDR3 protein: CSAGQGDSDTEAFF
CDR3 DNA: TGCAGCGCCGGACAGGGCGATAGTGACACTGAAGCTTTCTTT

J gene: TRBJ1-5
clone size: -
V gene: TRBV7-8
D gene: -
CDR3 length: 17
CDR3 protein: CASSLAGVTFGNQPQHF
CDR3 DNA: TGTGCCAGCAGCTTGGCGGGGGTGACATTCGGCAATCAGCCCCAGCATTTT

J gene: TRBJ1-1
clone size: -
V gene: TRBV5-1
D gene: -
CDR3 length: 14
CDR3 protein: CASSLERGVTEAFF
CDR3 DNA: TGCGCCAGCAGCTTGGAGAGGGGAGTCACTGAAGCTTTCTTT

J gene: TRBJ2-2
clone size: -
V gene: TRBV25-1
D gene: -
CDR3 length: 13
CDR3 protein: CASTQRYTGELFF
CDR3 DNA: TGTGCCAGCACTCAAAGATACACCGGGGAGCTGTTTTTT

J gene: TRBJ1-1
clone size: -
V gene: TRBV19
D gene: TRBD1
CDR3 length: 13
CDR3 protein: CASSIQGTDEAFF
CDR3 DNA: TGTGCCAGTAGTATACAGGGGACAGATGAAGCTTTCTTT

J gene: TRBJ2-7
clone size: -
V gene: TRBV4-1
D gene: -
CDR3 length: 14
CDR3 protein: CASSQDPGRVEQYF
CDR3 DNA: TGCGCCAGCAGCCAAGATCCGGGCAGGGTCGAGCAGTACTTC

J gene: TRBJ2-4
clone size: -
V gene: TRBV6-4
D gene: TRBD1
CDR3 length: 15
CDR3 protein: CASREQGVAKNIQYF
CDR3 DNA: TGTGCCAGCAGAGAACAGGGGGTGGCCAAAAACATTCAGTACTTC

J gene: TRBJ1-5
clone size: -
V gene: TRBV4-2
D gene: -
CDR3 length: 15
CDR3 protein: CASSLGGGARQPQHF
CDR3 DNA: TGTGCCAGCAGCCTTGGCGGGGGCGCAAGACAGCCCCAGCATTTT

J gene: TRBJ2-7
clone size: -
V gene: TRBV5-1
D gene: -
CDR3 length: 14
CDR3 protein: CASSWGDISYEQYF
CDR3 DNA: TGCGCCAGCAGCTGGGGAGACATCTCCTACGAGCAGTACTTC

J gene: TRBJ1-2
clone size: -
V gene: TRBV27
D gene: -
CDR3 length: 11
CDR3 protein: CASSYGGSYTF
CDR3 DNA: TGTGCCAGCAGTTATGGGGGTAGCTACACCTTC

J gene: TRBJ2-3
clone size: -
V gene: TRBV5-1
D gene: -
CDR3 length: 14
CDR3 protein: CASSLASGPDTQYF
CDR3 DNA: TGCGCCAGCAGCTTGGCGTCGGGTCCAGATACGCAGTATTTT

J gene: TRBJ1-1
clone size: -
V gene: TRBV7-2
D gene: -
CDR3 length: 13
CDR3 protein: CASSLDRNTEAFF
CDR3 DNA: TGTGCCAGCAGCTTAGACCGCAACACTGAAGCTTTCTTT

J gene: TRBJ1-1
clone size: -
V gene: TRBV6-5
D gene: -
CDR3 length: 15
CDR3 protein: CASSGSQRLDTEAFF
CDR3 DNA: TGTGCCAGCAGTGGTAGTCAGCGGCTGGACACTGAAGCTTTCTTT